This T cell receptor beta chain derives from a study of shared clonotypes between healthy human individuals. CD45RO negativity and positive selection for CCR7 defined naive CD8 cells, a population that excluded terminally differentiated effector memory CD45RA+ cells. This CDR3 region has 14 residues. From germline, CDR1 is SNHLY and CDR2 FYNNEI. The germline V and J ends were trimmed by 4 bases and 2 bases, with 11 bases remaining between them. Comments on this clone: The same CDR3 also results from other DNA sequences found in this sample.

TCRdb keeps only in-frame clones here, not all; method: immunoSEQ multiplex PCR. Here the sample spans about 2 million clones, about 95% being singletons. The chain recombines TRBV2 with TRBJ1-2; D is possibly TRBD1 (6 bases). Sequenced material: naive CD8+ T cells sorted from blood. This clonotype was sampled from a man aged 18 to 29 in good health. Written as DNA, the CDR3 is TGTGCCAGCAGTGGAACAGGGTCGAACTATGGCTACACCTTC. Translated: CASSGTGSNYGYTF.